This T cell receptor beta chain originates from a study of blood T cell repertoires in COVID-19. Study in general: The United States, Italy and Spain provided the acute and convalescent COVID-19 samples.

Germline assignment: CDR1 MDHEN and CDR2 SYDVKM. V dropped 7 bases and J dropped 4 bases, with 10 bases sitting between them. The CDR3 extends over 13 amino acids. The protocol was immunoSEQ multiplex PCR, while the TCRdb copy is restricted to in-frame clones and leaves out a portion. The table records 270,000 or so clones, 80% to 90% of them present only once. Sequencing used peripheral blood. The source is a woman between 50 and 59 years old who had recovered from COVID-19. The chain employs TRBV28 and TRBJ2-2, with no clear D. In DNA form, the CDR3 reads TGTGCCAGCATCCGAGGAAGCACCGGGGAGCTGTTTTTT. Encoded protein: CASIRGSTGELFF.